The sequence of this T cell receptor (beta chain) was determined in a study of blood T cell repertoires in COVID-19. The junction had 14 bases not matched to a gene; V was cut back by 8 bases and J by 6 bases. CDR1 SNHLY and CDR2 FYNNEI come from the germline V gene. CDR3 length: 16 residues. This table comes from immunoSEQ multiplex PCR, and its TCRdb copy is limited to in-frame clones, with some not included. The data contain some 50,000 clones, more than 75% of them singletons. The source of this sequence is a woman older than 75 with COVID-19, enrolled during active disease. This chain uses TRBV2 with TRBJ1-5, with 9 bases aligning to TRBD1. The specimen sequenced was peripheral blood. CDR3: CASHPPGQGWIQPQHF. The CDR3 DNA sequence: TGTGCCAGCCACCCCCCGGGACAGGGATGGATTCAGCCCCAGCATTTT.